The T cell receptor (beta chain) described here comes from a study of T-cell memory formation after mild COVID-19. One entry per CDR3 protein results from TCRdb running MiXCR on the 5' RACE reads. The table lists just over 400,000 distinct CDR3 sequences, around 22% of them singletons, with roughly 13% in the top ten. The sample holds a few counts of this clonotype. The antigen remains undetermined. Trimming left V 4 bases short and J 3 bases short, with 13 bases between. Germline V gene sequence: CDR1 SGHRS, CDR2 YFSETQ. CDR3 length: 14 amino acids. Whole-study findings and limits: Some clones that responded were present in memory (sampled pre-infection), which suggests cross-reactive memory joined.

The J gene is TRBJ2-5, the V gene TRBV5-1, with D possibly matching TRBD1 (6 bases). The sample taken for sequencing was PBMCs or a T cell subset sorted from them (not recorded which). The TCR sequence derives from an adult woman who had mild COVID-19 (a few samples of this study predate the infection). Cell type and time point are not known. CDR3 region: CASSVGTQEETQYF. The CDR3 bases are TGCGCCAGCAGCGTAGGGACACAGGAAGAGACCCAGTACTTC.